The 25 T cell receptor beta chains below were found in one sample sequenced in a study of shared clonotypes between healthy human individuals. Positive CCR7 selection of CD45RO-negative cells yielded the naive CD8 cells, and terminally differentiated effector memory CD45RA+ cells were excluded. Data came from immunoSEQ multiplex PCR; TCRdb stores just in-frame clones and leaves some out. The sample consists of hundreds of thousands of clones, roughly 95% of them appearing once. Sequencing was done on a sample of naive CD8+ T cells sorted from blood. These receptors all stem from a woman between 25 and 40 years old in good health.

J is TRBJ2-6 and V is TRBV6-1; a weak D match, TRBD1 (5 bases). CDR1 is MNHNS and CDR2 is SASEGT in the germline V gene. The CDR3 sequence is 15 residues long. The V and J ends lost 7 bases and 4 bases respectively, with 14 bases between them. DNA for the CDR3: TGTGCCAGCAAGACAGACCCTCTGGGGGCCAACGTCCTGACTTTC. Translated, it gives CASKTDPLGANVLTF.

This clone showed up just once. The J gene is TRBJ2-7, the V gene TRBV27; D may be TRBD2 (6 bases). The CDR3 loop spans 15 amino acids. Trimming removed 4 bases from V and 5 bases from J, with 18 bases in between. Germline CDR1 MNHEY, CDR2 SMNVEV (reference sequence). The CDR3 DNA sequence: TGTGCCAGCAGTTCGACTAGTACGAAGGCCAACGAGCAGTACTTC. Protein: CASSSTSTKANEQYF.

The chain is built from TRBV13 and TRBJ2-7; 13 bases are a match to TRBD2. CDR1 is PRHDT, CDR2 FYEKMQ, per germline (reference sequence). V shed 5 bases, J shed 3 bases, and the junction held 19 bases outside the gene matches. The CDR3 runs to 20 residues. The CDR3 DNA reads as TGTGCCAGCAGCGCCTCGACAGGGCCGGGACTAGCGGGAACTAACTACGAGCAGTACTTC. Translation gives CASSASTGPGLAGTNYEQYF.

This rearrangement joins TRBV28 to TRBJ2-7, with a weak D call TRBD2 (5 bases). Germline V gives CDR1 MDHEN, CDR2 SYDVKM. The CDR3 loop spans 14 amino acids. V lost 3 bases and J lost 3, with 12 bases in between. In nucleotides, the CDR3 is TGTGCCAGCAGTTTTGAGGGCAAGTACTACGAGCAGTACTTC. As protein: CASSFEGKYYEQYF.

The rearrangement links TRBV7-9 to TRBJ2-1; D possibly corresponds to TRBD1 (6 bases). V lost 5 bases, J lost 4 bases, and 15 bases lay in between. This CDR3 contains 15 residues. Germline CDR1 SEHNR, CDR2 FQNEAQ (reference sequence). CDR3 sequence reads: CASSPLGHRYNEQFF. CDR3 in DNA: TGTGCCAGCAGCCCTCTGGGACACCGATACAATGAGCAGTTCTTC.

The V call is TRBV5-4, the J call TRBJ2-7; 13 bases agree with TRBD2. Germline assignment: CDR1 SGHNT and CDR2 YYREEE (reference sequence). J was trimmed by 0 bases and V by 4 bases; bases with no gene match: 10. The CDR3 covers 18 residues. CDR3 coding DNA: TGTGCCAGCAGCCCTACTAGCGGGAGGGCCCGTAGCTCCTACGAGCAGTACTTC. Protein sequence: CASSPTSGRARSSYEQYF.

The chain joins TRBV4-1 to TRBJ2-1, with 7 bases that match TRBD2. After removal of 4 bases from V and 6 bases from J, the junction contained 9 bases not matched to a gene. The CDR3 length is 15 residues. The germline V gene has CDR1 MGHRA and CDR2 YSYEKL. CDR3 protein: CASSPEREVLNEQFF. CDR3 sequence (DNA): TGCGCCAGCAGCCCAGAACGGGAGGTTCTCAATGAGCAGTTCTTC.

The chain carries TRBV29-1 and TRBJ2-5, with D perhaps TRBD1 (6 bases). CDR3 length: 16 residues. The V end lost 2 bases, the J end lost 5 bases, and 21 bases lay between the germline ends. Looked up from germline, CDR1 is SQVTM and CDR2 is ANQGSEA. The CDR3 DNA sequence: TGCAGCGTTGAAAGAGGAGACACAGGGAGTAGTGAGACCCAGTACTTC. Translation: CSVERGDTGSSETQYF.

The CDR3, as DNA: TGTGCCAGCAGCTTGGAGGCAGCTAATGAAAAACTGTTTTTT. As protein: CASSLEAANEKLFF. V is TRBV5-8 and J is TRBJ1-4; no clear D. The CDR3 loop spans 14 amino acids. Germline values: CDR1 SGHTS, CDR2 YDEGEE. Trimming removed 0 bases at V and 3 bases at J, with 6 bases between.

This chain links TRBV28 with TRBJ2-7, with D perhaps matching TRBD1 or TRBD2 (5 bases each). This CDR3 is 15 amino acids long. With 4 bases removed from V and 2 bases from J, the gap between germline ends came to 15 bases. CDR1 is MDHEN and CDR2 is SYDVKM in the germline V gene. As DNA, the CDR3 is TGTGCCAGCAGTTCCCGGGGCCCCACTCCCTACGAGCAGTACTTC. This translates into CASSSRGPTPYEQYF.

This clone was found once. The CDR3 region has the DNA TGTGCCAGCAAATCCTTGGAGGTAGTAACCTACGAGCAGTACTTC. It is translated as CASKSLEVVTYEQYF. The J gene is TRBJ2-7, the V gene TRBV28, with D possibly TRBD2 on 5 matching bases. The CDR3 contains 15 residues. The germline CDR1 and CDR2 sequences are MDHEN and SYDVKM. Trimming shortened V by 7 bases and J by 2 bases, and 18 bases separated the two germline ends.

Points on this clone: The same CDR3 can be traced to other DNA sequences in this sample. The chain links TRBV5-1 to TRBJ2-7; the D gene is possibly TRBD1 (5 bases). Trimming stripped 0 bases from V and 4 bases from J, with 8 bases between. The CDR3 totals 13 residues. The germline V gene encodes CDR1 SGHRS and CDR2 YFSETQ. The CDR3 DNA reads TGCGCCAGCAGCTTGGTTCAGGGTTACGAGCAGTACTTC. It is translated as CASSLVQGYEQYF. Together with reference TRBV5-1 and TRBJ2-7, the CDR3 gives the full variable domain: KAGVTQTPRYLIKTRGQQVTLSCSPISGHRSVSWYQQTPGQGLQFLFEYFSETQRNKGNFPGRFSGRQFSNSRSEMNVSTLELGDSALYLCASSLVQGYEQYFGPGTRLTVT.

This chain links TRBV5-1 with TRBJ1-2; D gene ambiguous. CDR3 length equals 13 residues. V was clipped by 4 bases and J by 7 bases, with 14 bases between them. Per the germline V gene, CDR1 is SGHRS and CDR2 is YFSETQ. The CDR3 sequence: CASSPETGFGYTF. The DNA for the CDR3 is TGCGCCAGCAGCCCGGAAACGGGGTTTGGCTACACCTTC.

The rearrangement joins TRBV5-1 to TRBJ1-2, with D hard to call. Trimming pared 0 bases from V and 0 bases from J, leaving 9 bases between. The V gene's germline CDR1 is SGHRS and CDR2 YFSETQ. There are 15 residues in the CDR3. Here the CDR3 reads CASSLELGANYGYTF. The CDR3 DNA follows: TGCGCCAGCAGCTTGGAGTTGGGCGCTAACTATGGCTACACCTTC.

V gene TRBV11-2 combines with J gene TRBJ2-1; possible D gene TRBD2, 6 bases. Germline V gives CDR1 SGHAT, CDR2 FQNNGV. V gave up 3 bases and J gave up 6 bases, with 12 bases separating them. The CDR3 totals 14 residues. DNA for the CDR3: TGTGCCAGCAGCTTCCCCCGGGGGAGCAATGAGCAGTTCTTC. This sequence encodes CASSFPRGSNEQFF.

The chain's CDR3 is CASKRLGTNEKLFF. CDR3 coding DNA: TGTGCCAGCAAACGCTTGGGCACGAATGAAAAACTGTTTTTT. This chain joins TRBV7-6 and TRBJ1-4; no firm D call. The germline V gene encodes CDR1 SGHVS and CDR2 FNYEAQ. The CDR3 spans 14 residues. The germline V and J ends were trimmed by 7 bases and 5 bases, with 14 bases remaining between them.

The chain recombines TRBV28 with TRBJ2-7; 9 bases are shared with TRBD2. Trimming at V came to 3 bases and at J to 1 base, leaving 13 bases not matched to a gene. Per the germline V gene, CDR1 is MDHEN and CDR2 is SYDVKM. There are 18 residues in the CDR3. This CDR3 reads CASSFYQLAGVASYEQYF. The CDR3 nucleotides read TGTGCCAGCAGTTTTTACCAATTAGCGGGAGTGGCTTCCTACGAGCAGTACTTC.

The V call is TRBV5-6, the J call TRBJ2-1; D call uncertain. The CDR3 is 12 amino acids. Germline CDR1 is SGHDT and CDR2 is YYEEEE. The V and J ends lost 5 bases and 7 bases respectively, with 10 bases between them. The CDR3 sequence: CASRVWGNEQFF. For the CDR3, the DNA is TGTGCCAGCAGGGTGTGGGGTAATGAGCAGTTCTTC.

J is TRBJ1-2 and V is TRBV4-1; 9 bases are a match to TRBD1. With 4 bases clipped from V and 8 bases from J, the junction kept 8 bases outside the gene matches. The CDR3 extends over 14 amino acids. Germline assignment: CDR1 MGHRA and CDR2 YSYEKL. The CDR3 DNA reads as TGCGCCAGCAGCCGACCGGGACAGGGTGGAGGCTACACCTTC. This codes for CASSRPGQGGGYTF.

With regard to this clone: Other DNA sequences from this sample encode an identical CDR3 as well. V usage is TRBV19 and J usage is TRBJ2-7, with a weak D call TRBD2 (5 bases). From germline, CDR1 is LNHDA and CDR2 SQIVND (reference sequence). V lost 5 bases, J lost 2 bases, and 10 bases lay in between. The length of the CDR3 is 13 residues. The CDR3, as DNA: TGTGCCAGTAGTGCGGGTCTCACCTACGAGCAGTACTTC. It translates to CASSAGLTYEQYF.

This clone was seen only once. CDR3 nucleotide sequence: TGCGCCAGCAGGCCCTCCGGACAGGGGGGGCCCCAGCATTTT. Its translation: CASRPSGQGGPQHF. The chain employs TRBV5-1 and TRBJ1-5, with 10 nucleotides matching TRBD1. This CDR3 is built from 14 residues. Per germline, CDR1 SGHRS and CDR2 YFSETQ. The trim removed 5 bases at V and 9 bases at J, leaving 8 bases unmatched.

The CDR3 sequence is CASSQDPGPSYEQYF. DNA for the CDR3: TGCGCCAGCAGCCAAGACCCAGGTCCCTCCTACGAGCAGTACTTC. The chain is built from TRBV4-1 and TRBJ2-5; D is ambiguous. The J call may not be correct, given that the DNA end is closer to TRBJ2-7. Germline CDR1 is MGHRA and CDR2 is YSYEKL. The CDR3 is 15 residues long.

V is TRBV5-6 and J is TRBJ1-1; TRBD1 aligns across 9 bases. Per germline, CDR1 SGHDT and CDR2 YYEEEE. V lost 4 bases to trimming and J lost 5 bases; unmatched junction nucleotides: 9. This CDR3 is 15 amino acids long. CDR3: CASSAKTGGWTEAFF. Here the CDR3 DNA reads TGTGCCAGCAGCGCAAAAACAGGGGGCTGGACTGAAGCTTTCTTT.

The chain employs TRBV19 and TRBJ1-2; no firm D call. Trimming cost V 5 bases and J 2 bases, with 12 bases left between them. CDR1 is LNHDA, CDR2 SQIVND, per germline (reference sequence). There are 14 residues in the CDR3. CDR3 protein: CASSPWQDNYGYTF. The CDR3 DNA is TGTGCCAGTAGTCCTTGGCAGGACAACTATGGCTACACCTTC. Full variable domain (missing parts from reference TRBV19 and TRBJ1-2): DGGITQSPKYLFRKEGQNVTLSCEQNLNHDAMYWYRQDPGQGLRLIYYSQIVNDFQKGDIAEGYSVSREKKESFPLTVTSAQKNPTAFYLCASSPWQDNYGYTFGSGTRLTVV.

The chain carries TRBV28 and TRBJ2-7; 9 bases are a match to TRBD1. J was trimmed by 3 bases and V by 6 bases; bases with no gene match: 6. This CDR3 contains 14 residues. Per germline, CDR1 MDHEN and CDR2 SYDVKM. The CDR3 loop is CASSTTGGLYEQYF. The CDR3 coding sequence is TGTGCCAGCAGCACAACAGGGGGCCTCTACGAGCAGTACTTC.